This TCR beta chain appears in the sequencing data of a study of blood T cell repertoires in COVID-19 (TCRdb year 2020). For the study in its entirety: The collaborator samples originated in the United States, Italy and Spain and spanned the acute and convalescent phases of COVID-19. The dataset comprised deeply sampled blood TCRbeta repertoires from subjects exposed to, actively infected with, or recovered from COVID-19. Where available, HLA class I and class II types were taken from metadata supplied by the sample provider and were not determined by assay-based typing. The prospective study material was composed of cDNA or gDNA derived from T cells, B-cell-depleted T cells, or PBMCs. A freely available public database, intended as a resource for researchers studying the immune response to SARS-CoV-2, is where the repertoires were released. The sample metadata nearly always contained a de-identified subject ID, COVID-19 status, age in years and sex. Samples came from the ongoing ImmuneRACE study (first 160 participants) plus 1,254 subjects from 6 global collaborators. What the study reported, not specific to this receptor: How much clinical and demographic metadata was included differed by source and by participant, and the metadata was provided uncurated.

TCRbeta CDR3 regions were amplified from genomic DNA by means of the immunoSEQ Assay, a bias-controlled multiplex PCR. The authors' pipeline ran thus. The number of nucleated cells in each sample was estimated by amplification of reference gene primers within the assay. Sequence reads were collapsed and filtered to measure the absolute abundance of every unique TCRbeta CDR3 rearrangement. For each sample, productive Simpson clonality was calculated by taking the square root of Simpson's diversity index across productive rearrangements. In TCRdb, the immuneACCESS table is reduced to in-frame sequences with V and J assigned. These tables do not hold every clone; where another copy was compared, an unresolved V gene accounts for under half, and the others remain unexplained. The DNA was the basis for D and trimming; V, J and clone size are from that table. Recorded for this sample are some 260,000 clones; nearly 90% of them occurred a single time. 3% of the sample belongs to the ten largest clones.

Concerning this clone itself: Its antigen is currently not known. No much larger clonotype is one base removed from it; base qualities were not supplied.

The CDR3 covers 17 residues, taking in both the cysteine and the phenylalanine. CDR3 DNA is the only sequence kept; it has 51 bases, read in frame from the first base. According to the germline V gene (reference sequence), CDR1 reads SEHNR and CDR2 reads FQNEAQ. For this chain, trimming is 5 bases at the V end and 0 bases at the J end, and the number of junction bases without a gene match is 9. Collaborating institutions collected whole blood in K2EDTA tubes following their own protocols. For TCRbeta analysis, collaborator samples were shipped as frozen whole blood, as isolated PBMCs, or as DNA extracted from either sample type.

The receptor was isolated from a man aged 18 to 29 with active or convalescent COVID-19. The rearranged segments are TRBV7-9 and TRBJ1-3; 8 central bases correspond to TRBD1. Sample: peripheral blood. The DNA sequence is TGTGCCAGCAGCCTCGGACAGGGAGATTCCTCTGGAAACACCATATATTTT. This is translated as CASSLGQGDSSGNTIYF.